The rows below give T cell receptor beta chains drawn from one sample of a study of regulatory T cells in long-lasting Graves disease. TCRdb re-derived calls from the multiplex PCR reads in MiXCR, one entry per CDR3 protein. This sample has some 500,000 distinct CDR3 sequences, with roughly 14% found just once. This sample was also put to use in a study of T cells in Graves' hyperthyroidism and ophthalmopathy.

The material was peripheral blood mononuclear cells (PBMCs), obtained at new diagnosis, from a patient treated with antithyroid drugs. The origin of the receptors is a young man with Graves disease. Each CDR3 is given with its conserved first and last residue. Each record gives: clone size, D gene, V gene, J gene, CDR3 protein, CDR3 DNA. A D gene is named only where the DNA matches it firmly. Clone size is shown for a subset of rows, as once, few, many or a class of expanded clone.

size: few
D: TRBD2
V: TRBV7-9
J: TRBJ2-1
CDR3: CASGRGGIPYNEQFF
DNA: TGTGCCAGCGGGCGCGGGGGGATTCCCTACAATGAGCAGTTCTTC

size: many
D: -
V: TRBV20-1
J: TRBJ2-2
CDR3: CSARARNTGELFF
DNA: TGCAGTGCTAGGGCCAGGAACACCGGGGAGCTGTTTTTT

size: many
D: -
V: TRBV14
J: TRBJ1-1
CDR3: CASSQMDEAFF
DNA: TGTGCCAGCAGCCAGATGGACGAAGCTTTCTTT

size: many
D: TRBD1
V: TRBV11-2
J: TRBJ1-6
CDR3: CASSSPTGSESPLHF
DNA: TGTGCCAGCAGCTCACCGACAGGGTCGGAATCACCCCTCCACTTT

size: many
D: -
V: TRBV12-3/TRBV12-4
J: TRBJ2-1
CDR3: CASSPPRINEQFF
DNA: TGTGCCAGCAGTCCCCCAAGGATTAATGAGCAGTTCTTC

size: many
D: -
V: TRBV5-1
J: TRBJ2-3
CDR3: CASSLASPTDTQYF
DNA: TGCGCCAGCAGCTTGGCCAGCCCCACAGATACGCAGTATTTT

size: -
D: TRBD2
V: TRBV12-5
J: TRBJ2-1
CDR3: CASGSTGTSGSQSYNEQFF
DNA: TGTGCTAGTGGCTCTACCGGGACTAGCGGGAGTCAAAGCTACAATGAGCAGTTCTTC

size: few
D: TRBD2
V: TRBV7-9
J: TRBJ2-1
CDR3: CASRRLAERNEQFF
DNA: TGTGCCAGCAGACGACTAGCGGAGCGCAATGAGCAGTTCTTC

size: few
D: -
V: TRBV7-6
J: TRBJ2-2
CDR3: CASSPQDRANTGELFF
DNA: TGTGCCAGCAGCCCCCAGGACAGAGCGAACACCGGGGAGCTGTTTTTT

size: many
D: TRBD1
V: TRBV2
J: TRBJ1-1
CDR3: CASVRDRGVGNTEAFF
DNA: TGTGCCAGCGTGAGGGACAGGGGGGTGGGGAACACTGAAGCTTTCTTT

size: many
D: TRBD2
V: TRBV20-1
J: TRBJ2-1
CDR3: CSAPQLAEAYNEQFF
DNA: TGCAGTGCTCCTCAACTAGCGGAGGCCTACAATGAGCAGTTCTTC

size: few
D: -
V: TRBV6-1
J: TRBJ1-1
CDR3: CATQQIQGTTEAFF
DNA: TGTGCCACCCAACAGATTCAGGGAACCACTGAAGCTTTCTTT

size: -
D: -
V: TRBV29-1
J: TRBJ2-1
CDR3: CSVSGLTLGEQFF
DNA: TGCAGCGTTTCTGGGCTCACTCTAGGGGAGCAGTTCTTC

size: few
D: -
V: TRBV6-1
J: TRBJ2-3
CDR3: CASTVEGGREASTDTQYF
DNA: TGTGCCAGCACAGTAGAGGGGGGACGGGAAGCTAGCACAGATACGCAGTATTTT

size: -
D: -
V: TRBV5-1
J: TRBJ2-3
CDR3: CASSLETNTQYF
DNA: TGCGCCAGCAGCCTCGAAACCAATACGCAGTATTTT

size: -
D: -
V: TRBV9
J: TRBJ2-1
CDR3: CASSVGAGTYNEQFF
DNA: TGTGCCAGCAGCGTAGGAGCGGGTACCTACAATGAGCAGTTCTTC

size: -
D: -
V: TRBV19
J: TRBJ1-4
CDR3: CASSPRSVPNEKLFF
DNA: TGTGCCAGTAGTCCCAGATCGGTCCCCAATGAAAAACTGTTTTTT

size: few
D: -
V: TRBV29-1
J: TRBJ2-3
CDR3: CSVARGAFTDTQYF
DNA: TGCAGCGTCGCACGCGGGGCGTTTACAGATACGCAGTATTTT

size: many
D: -
V: TRBV29-1
J: TRBJ2-7
CDR3: CSVRSSYEQYF
DNA: TGCAGCGTTCGTAGCTCCTACGAGCAGTACTTC

size: few
D: -
V: TRBV10-1
J: TRBJ2-1
CDR3: CASATGAYNEQFF
DNA: TGCGCCAGCGCCACAGGAGCCTACAATGAGCAGTTCTTC

size: many
D: -
V: TRBV2
J: TRBJ1-1
CDR3: CASIENTEAFF
DNA: TGTGCCAGCATAGAGAACACTGAAGCTTTCTTT

size: few
D: TRBD2
V: TRBV4-1
J: TRBJ2-7
CDR3: CASSHTLAAPPYEQYF
DNA: TGCGCCAGCAGCCACACTCTAGCGGCACCTCCCTACGAGCAGTACTTC

size: -
D: TRBD2
V: TRBV10-3
J: TRBJ2-7
CDR3: CAISEGLAGGALEQYF
DNA: TGTGCCATCAGTGAGGGACTAGCGGGAGGGGCCCTTGAGCAGTACTTC

size: -
D: TRBD1
V: TRBV20-1
J: TRBJ1-3
CDR3: CSARPGGGNTIYF
DNA: TGCAGTGCTAGACCAGGGGGGGGAAACACCATATATTTT

size: few
D: TRBD2
V: TRBV6-5
J: TRBJ2-4
CDR3: CASSYSGLAGLAKNIQYF
DNA: TGTGCCAGCAGTTACTCGGGACTAGCGGGCCTAGCCAAAAACATTCAGTACTTC

size: many
D: -
V: TRBV5-5
J: TRBJ1-1
CDR3: CASSQDWNTEAFF
DNA: TGTGCCAGCAGCCAGGACTGGAACACTGAAGCTTTCTTT

size: many
D: -
V: TRBV12-3/TRBV12-4
J: TRBJ2-2
CDR3: CASRIPGAGELFF
DNA: TGTGCCAGCAGAATACCAGGGGCCGGGGAGCTGTTTTTT

size: few
D: -
V: TRBV3-1
J: TRBJ1-3
CDR3: CASSLYRGKAGNTIYF
DNA: TGTGCCAGCAGCCTGTATCGGGGGAAGGCTGGAAACACCATATATTTT

size: few
D: -
V: TRBV30
J: TRBJ2-1
CDR3: CAWGTTGRMNEQFF
DNA: TGTGCCTGGGGAACCACGGGACGGATGAATGAGCAGTTCTTC

size: many
D: TRBD1
V: TRBV10-3
J: TRBJ1-5
CDR3: CAIGRDRGINQPQHF
DNA: TGTGCCATCGGAAGGGACAGGGGCATTAATCAGCCCCAGCATTTT

size: many
D: -
V: TRBV30
J: TRBJ1-4
CDR3: CATDLPTGLFF
DNA: TGTGCCACGGACCTTCCTACTGGACTGTTTTTT

size: many
D: TRBD2
V: TRBV2
J: TRBJ2-1
CDR3: CASIGLAGVYEQFF
DNA: TGTGCCAGCATTGGCCTAGCGGGAGTCTATGAGCAGTTCTTC

size: -
D: TRBD2
V: TRBV24-1
J: TRBJ2-3
CDR3: CATSDPSGRSADTQYF
DNA: TGTGCCACCAGTGACCCTAGCGGGAGGTCGGCAGATACGCAGTATTTT

size: many
D: -
V: TRBV2
J: TRBJ2-5
CDR3: CASQGSTVQETQYF
DNA: TGTGCCAGTCAAGGGTCGACGGTACAAGAGACCCAGTACTTC

size: -
D: -
V: TRBV16
J: TRBJ1-2
CDR3: CASSQARSNYGYTF
DNA: TGTGCCAGCAGCCAAGCCAGGTCTAACTATGGCTACACCTTC

size: many
D: TRBD1
V: TRBV2
J: TRBJ1-4
CDR3: CASSEAQTGYEKLFF
DNA: TGTGCCAGCAGTGAAGCGCAGACAGGGTATGAAAAACTGTTTTTT

size: -
D: -
V: TRBV13
J: TRBJ2-7
CDR3: CASSRLTYEQYF
DNA: TGTGCCAGCAGCAGACTGACCTACGAGCAGTACTTC

size: many
D: -
V: TRBV2
J: TRBJ2-1
CDR3: CASRVALGEQFF
DNA: TGTGCCAGCCGGGTAGCGTTGGGTGAGCAGTTCTTC

size: many
D: TRBD1
V: TRBV20-1
J: TRBJ1-5
CDR3: CSAITGALSNQPQHF
DNA: TGCAGTGCTATCACAGGGGCCCTAAGCAATCAGCCCCAGCATTTT

size: many
D: TRBD1
V: TRBV6-1
J: TRBJ2-4
CDR3: CASTDPPGGSAKNIQYF
DNA: TGTGCCAGCACCGACCCTCCAGGGGGCTCAGCCAAAAACATTCAGTACTTC

size: -
D: TRBD2
V: TRBV5-1
J: TRBJ2-3
CDR3: CASSPIGGGKPDTQYF
DNA: TGCGCCAGCAGCCCAATTGGGGGGGGGAAACCAGATACGCAGTATTTT

size: many
D: TRBD2
V: TRBV20-1
J: TRBJ2-7
CDR3: CSASASGPHEQYF
DNA: TGCAGTGCTTCGGCTAGCGGTCCCCACGAGCAGTACTTC

size: many
D: -
V: TRBV5-1
J: TRBJ2-3
CDR3: CASRLVGVTDTQYF
DNA: TGCGCCAGCCGACTAGTGGGGGTCACAGATACGCAGTATTTT

size: many
D: -
V: TRBV11-2
J: TRBJ1-3
CDR3: CASSPSDSIGNTIYF
DNA: TGTGCCAGCAGCCCCTCGGACAGTATTGGAAACACCATATATTTT

size: many
D: -
V: TRBV29-1
J: TRBJ2-4
CDR3: CSVVGAKNIQYF
DNA: TGCAGCGTTGTCGGGGCCAAAAACATTCAGTACTTC

size: many
D: -
V: TRBV20-1
J: TRBJ2-1
CDR3: CSANRGGEQFF
DNA: TGCAGTGCGAACCGGGGCGGTGAGCAGTTCTTC

size: many
D: TRBD2
V: TRBV3-1
J: TRBJ2-1
CDR3: CASQTSGTNNEQFF
DNA: TGTGCCAGCCAGACTAGCGGTACAAACAATGAGCAGTTCTTC

size: few
D: TRBD1
V: TRBV11-2
J: TRBJ2-5
CDR3: CASSPNRGKETQYF
DNA: TGTGCCAGCAGCCCCAACAGGGGCAAAGAGACCCAGTACTTC

size: few
D: TRBD1
V: TRBV7-9
J: TRBJ2-7
CDR3: CASSHYRGWYEQYF
DNA: TGTGCCAGCAGCCACTACAGGGGGTGGTACGAGCAGTACTTC

size: many
D: TRBD1
V: TRBV5-1
J: TRBJ2-7
CDR3: CASSGGTGTTVEQYF
DNA: TGCGCCAGCAGCGGGGGGACAGGGACAACGGTAGAGCAGTACTTC

size: many
D: -
V: TRBV7-9
J: TRBJ2-5
CDR3: CAIRGSGETQYF
DNA: TGTGCCATCAGGGGCTCGGGAGAGACCCAGTACTTC

size: -
D: -
V: TRBV10-3
J: TRBJ2-7
CDR3: CAISDYGGSSYEQYF
DNA: TGTGCCATCAGTGACTATGGAGGGAGCTCCTACGAGCAGTACTTC